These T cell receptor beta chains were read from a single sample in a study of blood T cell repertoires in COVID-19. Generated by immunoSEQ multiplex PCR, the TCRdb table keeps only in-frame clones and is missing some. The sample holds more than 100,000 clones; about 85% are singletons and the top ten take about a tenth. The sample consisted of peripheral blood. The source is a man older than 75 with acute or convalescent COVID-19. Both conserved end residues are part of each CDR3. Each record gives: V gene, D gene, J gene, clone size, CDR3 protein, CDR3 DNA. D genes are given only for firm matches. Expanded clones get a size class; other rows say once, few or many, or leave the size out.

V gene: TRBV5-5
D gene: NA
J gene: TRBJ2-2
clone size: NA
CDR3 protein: CASSWTQGQGGELFF
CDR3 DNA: TGTGCCAGCAGCTGGACCCAGGGGCAAGGCGGGGAGCTGTTTTTT

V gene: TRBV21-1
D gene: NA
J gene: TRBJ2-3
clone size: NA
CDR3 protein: CASSDRLAGSDTQYF
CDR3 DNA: TGTGCCAGCAGCGATAGGCTAGCGGGCTCGGATACGCAGTATTTT

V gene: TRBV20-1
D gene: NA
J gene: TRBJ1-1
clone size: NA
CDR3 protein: CSAHQGAEAFF
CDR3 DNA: TGCAGTGCTCATCAGGGCGCTGAAGCTTTCTTT

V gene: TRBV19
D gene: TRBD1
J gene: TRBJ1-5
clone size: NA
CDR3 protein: CASESGTGNPYQPQHF
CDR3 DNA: TGTGCCTCCGAATCCGGGACAGGCAATCCCTATCAGCCCCAGCATTTT

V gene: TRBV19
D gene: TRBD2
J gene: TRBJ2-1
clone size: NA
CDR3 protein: CASSSLAGGYNEQFF
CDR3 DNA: TGTGCCAGTAGTTCACTAGCGGGAGGGTACAATGAGCAGTTCTTC

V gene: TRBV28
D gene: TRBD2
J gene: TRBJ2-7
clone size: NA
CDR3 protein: CASSSTSGRTSEQYF
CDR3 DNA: TGTGCCAGCAGTAGCACTAGCGGGAGAACCTCCGAGCAGTACTTC

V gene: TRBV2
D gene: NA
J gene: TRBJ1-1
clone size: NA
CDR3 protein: CASSEDLNKQAFF
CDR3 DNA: TGTGCCAGTTCGGAGGATCTGAACAAACAAGCTTTCTTT

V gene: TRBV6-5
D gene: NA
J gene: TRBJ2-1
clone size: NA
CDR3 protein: CASMRDSYNEQFF
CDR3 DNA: TGTGCCAGCATGCGGGACTCCTACAATGAGCAGTTCTTC

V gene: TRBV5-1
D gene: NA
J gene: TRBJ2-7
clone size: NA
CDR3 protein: CASSLPTDYEQYF
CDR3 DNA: TGCGCCAGCAGCTTACCGACAGACTACGAGCAGTACTTC

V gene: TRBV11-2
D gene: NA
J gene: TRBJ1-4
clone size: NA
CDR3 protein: CASSLSGATNEKLFF
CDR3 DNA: TGTGCCAGCAGCTTGTCTGGAGCAACTAATGAAAAACTGTTTTTT

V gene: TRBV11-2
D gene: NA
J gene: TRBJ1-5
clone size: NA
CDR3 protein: CASSLDQGQPQHF
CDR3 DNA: TGTGCCAGCAGCTTAGATCAGGGTCAGCCCCAGCATTTT

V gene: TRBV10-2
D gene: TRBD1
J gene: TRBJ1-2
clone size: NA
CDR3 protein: CASSEEDRRGYGYTF
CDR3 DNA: TGCGCCAGCAGTGAAGAGGACAGGAGGGGCTATGGCTACACCTTC

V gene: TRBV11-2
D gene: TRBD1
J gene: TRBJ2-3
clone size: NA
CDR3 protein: CASSLVPTGVVADTQYF
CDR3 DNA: TGTGCCAGCAGCTTAGTCCCGACAGGGGTGGTAGCAGATACGCAGTATTTT

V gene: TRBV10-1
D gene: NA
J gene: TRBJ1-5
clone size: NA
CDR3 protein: CASSEGGGNQPQHF
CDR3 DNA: TGCGCCAGCAGTGAGGGGGGGGGCAATCAGCCCCAGCATTTT

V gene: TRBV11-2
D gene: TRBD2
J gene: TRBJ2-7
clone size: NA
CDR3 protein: CASSFKREGTYEQYF
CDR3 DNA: TGTGCCAGCAGCTTTAAGCGGGAGGGCACCTACGAGCAGTACTTC

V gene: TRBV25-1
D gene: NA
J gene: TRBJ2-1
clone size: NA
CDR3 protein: CASSEYRAYNEQFF
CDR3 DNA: TGTGCCAGCAGTGAATATCGGGCCTACAATGAGCAGTTCTTC

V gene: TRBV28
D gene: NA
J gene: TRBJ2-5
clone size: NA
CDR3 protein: CASSLQGRVQETQYF
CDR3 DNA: TGTGCCAGCAGTCTCCAGGGGAGGGTGCAAGAGACCCAGTACTTC

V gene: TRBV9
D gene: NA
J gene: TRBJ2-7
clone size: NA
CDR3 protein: CASAPPGPGEQYF
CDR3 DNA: TGTGCCAGCGCCCCCCCCGGTCCGGGGGAGCAGTACTTC

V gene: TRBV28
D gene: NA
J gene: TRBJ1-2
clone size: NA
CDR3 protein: CATLQGIYGYTF
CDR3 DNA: TGTGCCACCTTGCAGGGGATCTATGGCTACACCTTC

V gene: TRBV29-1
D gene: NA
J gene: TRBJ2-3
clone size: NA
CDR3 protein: CSVVASGTDTQYF
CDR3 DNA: TGCAGCGTTGTCGCTAGCGGCACAGATACGCAGTATTTT

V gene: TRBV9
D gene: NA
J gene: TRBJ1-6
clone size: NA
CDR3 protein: CASSPGRDYNSPLHF
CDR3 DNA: TGTGCCAGCAGCCCGGGCAGGGATTATAATTCACCCCTCCACTTT

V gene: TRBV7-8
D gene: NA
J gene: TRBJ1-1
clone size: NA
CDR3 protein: CASSLGRGITEAFF
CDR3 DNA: TGTGCCAGCAGCCTAGGCAGGGGAATCACTGAAGCTTTCTTT

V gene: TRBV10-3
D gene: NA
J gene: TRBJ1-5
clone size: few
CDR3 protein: CAIKADSNQPQHF
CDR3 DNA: TGTGCCATCAAGGCGGATAGCAATCAGCCCCAGCATTTT

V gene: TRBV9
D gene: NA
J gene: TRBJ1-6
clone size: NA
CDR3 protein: CASSVGGDNSPLHF
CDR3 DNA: TGTGCCAGCAGCGTCGGCGGGGATAATTCACCCCTCCACTTT

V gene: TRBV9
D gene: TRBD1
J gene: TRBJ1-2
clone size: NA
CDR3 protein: CASSVVTGGGYTF
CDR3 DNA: TGTGCCAGCAGCGTAGTGACAGGGGGTGGCTACACCTTC

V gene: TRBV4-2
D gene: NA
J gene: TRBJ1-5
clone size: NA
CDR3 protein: CASSPVDQQGQPQHF
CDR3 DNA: TGTGCCAGCAGCCCAGTGGACCAACAGGGCCAGCCCCAGCATTTT

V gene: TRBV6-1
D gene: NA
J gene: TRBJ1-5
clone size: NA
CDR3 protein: CASSEGVLSNQPQHF
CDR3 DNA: TGTGCCAGCAGTGAAGGAGTGTTGAGCAATCAGCCCCAGCATTTT

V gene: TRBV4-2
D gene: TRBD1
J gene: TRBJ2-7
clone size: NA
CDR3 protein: CASSQGPVGGDPYEQYF
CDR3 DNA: TGTGCCAGCAGCCAAGGGCCGGTAGGGGGCGACCCCTACGAGCAGTACTTC

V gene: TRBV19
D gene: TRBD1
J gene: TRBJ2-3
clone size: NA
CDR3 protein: CASSIVGTGKDTQYF
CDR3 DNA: TGTGCCAGTAGTATAGTGGGGACAGGGAAAGATACGCAGTATTTT

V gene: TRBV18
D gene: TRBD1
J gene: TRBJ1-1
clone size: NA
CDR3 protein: CASSPVTTGSTEAFF
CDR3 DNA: TGTGCCAGCTCACCGGTTACGACAGGGTCCACTGAAGCTTTCTTT

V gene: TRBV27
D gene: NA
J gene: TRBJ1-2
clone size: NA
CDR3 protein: CASSLSGSYGYTF
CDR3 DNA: TGTGCCAGCAGTTTATCTGGCAGCTATGGCTACACCTTC

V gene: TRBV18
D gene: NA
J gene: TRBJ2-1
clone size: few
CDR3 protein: CASSPVSQGGRNEQFF
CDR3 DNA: TGTGCCAGCTCACCTGTATCGCAGGGTGGCCGCAATGAGCAGTTCTTC

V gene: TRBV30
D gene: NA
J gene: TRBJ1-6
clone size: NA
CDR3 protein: CAWRGQGGPLHF
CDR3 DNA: TGTGCCTGGAGAGGGCAGGGTGGACCCCTCCACTTT

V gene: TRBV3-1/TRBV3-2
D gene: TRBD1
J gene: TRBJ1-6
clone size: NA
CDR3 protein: CASSQVPGQGYNSPLHF
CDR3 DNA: TGTGCCAGCAGCCAAGTTCCGGGACAGGGCTATAATTCACCCCTCCACTTT

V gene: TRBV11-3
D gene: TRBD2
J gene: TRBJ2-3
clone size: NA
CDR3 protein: CASSLGSGRAGDTQYF
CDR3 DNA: TGTGCCAGCAGCTTAGGATCCGGGAGGGCCGGAGATACGCAGTATTTT

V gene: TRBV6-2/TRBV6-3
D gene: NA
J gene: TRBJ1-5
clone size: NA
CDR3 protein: CASSYSKGRNSNQPQHF
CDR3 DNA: TGTGCCAGCAGTTACTCGAAGGGGCGAAATAGCAATCAGCCCCAGCATTTT

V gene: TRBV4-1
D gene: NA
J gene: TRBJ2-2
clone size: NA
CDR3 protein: CASSQETAANTGELFF
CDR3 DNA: TGCGCCAGCAGCCAAGAAACAGCGGCGAACACCGGGGAGCTGTTTTTT

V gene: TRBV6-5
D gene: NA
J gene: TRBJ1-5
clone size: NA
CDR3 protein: CASSRVLLSNQPQHF
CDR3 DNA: TGTGCCAGCAGCCGAGTTCTTCTGAGCAATCAGCCCCAGCATTTT

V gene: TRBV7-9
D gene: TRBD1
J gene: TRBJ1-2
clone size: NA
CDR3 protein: CASSLAPGGAGFGYTF
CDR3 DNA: TGTGCCAGCAGCTTAGCCCCAGGGGGCGCGGGGTTCGGCTACACCTTC

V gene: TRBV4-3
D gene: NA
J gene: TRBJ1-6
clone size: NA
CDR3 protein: CASAYGGSGGSPLHF
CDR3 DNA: TGCGCCAGCGCATATGGAGGATCGGGCGGTTCACCCCTCCACTTT

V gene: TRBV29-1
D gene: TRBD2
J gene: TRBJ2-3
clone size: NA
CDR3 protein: CSVESGGQTQYF
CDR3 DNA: TGCAGCGTTGAGTCGGGAGGCCAAACGCAGTATTTT

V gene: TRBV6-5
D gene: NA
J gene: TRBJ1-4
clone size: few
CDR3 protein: CASMDIGAANEKLFF
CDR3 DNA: TGTGCCAGCATGGACATTGGGGCGGCTAATGAAAAACTGTTTTTT

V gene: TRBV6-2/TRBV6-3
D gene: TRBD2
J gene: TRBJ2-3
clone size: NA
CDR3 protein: CASSYWSGRAGDTQYF
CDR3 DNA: TGTGCCAGCAGTTACTGGAGCGGGAGGGCCGGGGATACGCAGTATTTT

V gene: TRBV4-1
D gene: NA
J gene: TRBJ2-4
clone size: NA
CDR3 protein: CASSQGQGVGNIQYF
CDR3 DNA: TGCGCCAGCAGCCAAGGCCAAGGGGTAGGAAACATTCAGTACTTC

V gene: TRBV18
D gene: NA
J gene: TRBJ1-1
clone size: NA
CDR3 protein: CASSQRQNTEAFF
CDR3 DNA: TGTGCCAGCTCACAGAGGCAGAACACTGAAGCTTTCTTT

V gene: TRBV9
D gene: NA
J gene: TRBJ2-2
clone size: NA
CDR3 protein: CASSVVAVDTGELFF
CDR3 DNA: TGTGCCAGCAGCGTAGTGGCAGTCGACACCGGGGAGCTGTTTTTT

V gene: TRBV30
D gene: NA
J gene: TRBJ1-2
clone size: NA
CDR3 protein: CAWSLADGYTF
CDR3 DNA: TGTGCCTGGAGTCTGGCGGATGGCTACACCTTC

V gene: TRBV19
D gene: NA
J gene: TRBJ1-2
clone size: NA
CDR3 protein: CASSIIQGPSNYGYTF
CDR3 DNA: TGTGCCAGTAGTATTATACAGGGCCCCTCTAACTATGGCTACACCTTC